The 9 T cell receptor beta chains reported below all come from one sample, sequenced in a study of T cell repertoires in cytomegalovirus infection. These receptors lack a known antigen. Each CDR3 protein is one row after TCRdb ran MiXCR on the reads. The repertoire has some 940,000 distinct CDR3 sequences, 31% of them found once; the top ten carry about an eighth. Sequenced here: cultured CD8+ T cells from PBMCs, sampled from culture after CMV antigen stimulation. The receptors were sampled from a human donor in good health (CMV status not recorded). Some clones in this sample may be carry-over from other donors' samples.

This clonotype has just a few counts. The chain joins TRBV6-2 or TRBV6-3 to TRBJ2-1, with 8 bases matching TRBD1. CDR1 and CDR2 (germline): MNHEY, SVGEGT. V trimming: 3 bases; J trimming: 3 bases; junction bases outside the gene matches: 4. CDR3 length equals 15 residues. This chain's CDR3 is CASSYRQGYYNEQFF. The CDR3 region has the DNA TGTGCCAGCAGTTATCGACAGGGGTACTACAATGAGCAGTTCTTC.

The rearrangement links TRBV27 to TRBJ2-5, with a weak D call TRBD1 (6 bases). V gave up 6 bases and J gave up 1 base, with 15 bases separating them. Looked up from germline, CDR1 is MNHEY and CDR2 is SMNVEV (reference sequence). CDR3 length: 15 residues. The CDR3 nucleotides are TGTGCCAGCAGACCTAAATGGGACACCCAAGAGACCCAGTACTTC. Protein product: CASRPKWDTQETQYF.

The rearrangement uses TRBV11-2 and TRBJ1-4; 7 bases align to TRBD1. J was trimmed by 10 bases and V by 7 bases; bases with no gene match: 18. The CDR3 runs 16 residues. In germline, CDR1 is SGHAT, CDR2 FQNNGV. The CDR3 nucleotides are TGTGCCAGCACCCTAAACAGGGGCCGCCGGGGAGGAAAACTGTTTTTT. Translating gives CASTLNRGRRGGKLFF.

This clonotype was seen more than once but under ten times. V gene TRBV10-3 combines with J gene TRBJ2-2, with 12 nucleotides matching TRBD2. CDR3 length: 14 residues. Germline CDR1 and CDR2: ENHRY and SYGVKD. With 10 bases clipped from V and 3 bases from J, the junction kept 3 bases outside the gene matches. CDR3 nucleotide sequence: TGTGCCACCGCTAGCGGGGGGGACACCGGGGAGCTGTTTTTT. Amino acids: CATASGGDTGELFF.

This clonotype showed up just a few times. The chain recombines TRBV6-1 with TRBJ2-1, with D possibly matching TRBD2 (6 bases). Trimming shortened V by 2 bases and J by 7 bases, and 9 bases separated the two germline ends. Germline V gives CDR1 MNHNS, CDR2 SASEGT. The CDR3 is 13 amino acids. CDR3 DNA: TGTGCCAGCAGTGAACGGGCGGGGAATGAGCAGTTCTTC. Amino acids: CASSERAGNEQFF.

A note on this clonotype: A much bigger clone sits one base away, suggesting this may be a read error. V usage is TRBV7-4 and J usage is TRBJ2-4; D might be TRBD2 (5 bases). The CDR3 is 17 residues long. CDR1 and CDR2 (germline): SGHVT, SQSDAQ. CDR3 sequence (DNA): TGTGCCAGCAGCACCTCTTCGGACGGGGAAGCCGAAAACATTCAGTACTTC. It codes for CASSTSSDGEAENIQYF.

This clonotype showed up just a few times. The V gene is TRBV14, the J gene TRBJ1-2; no reliable D call. V lost 1 base to trimming and J lost 5 bases, with 11 bases between them. This CDR3 comprises 14 residues. The germline CDR1 and CDR2 sequences are SGHDN and FVKESK. The CDR3 DNA sequence: TGTGCCAGCAGCCAAGCTTCCCATCAATATGGCTACACCTTC. Translating gives CASSQASHQYGYTF.

This chain links TRBV19 with TRBJ1-5, with 8 positions matching TRBD1. CDR3 length: 13 amino acids. Germline V gene data show CDR1 as LNHDA and CDR2 as SQIVND (reference sequence). Trimming cost V 8 bases and J 7 bases; bases outside gene matches: 7. CDR3: CASSGQGQQPQHF. DNA for the CDR3: TGTGCCAGTTCTGGACAGGGACAACAGCCCCAGCATTTT.

J is TRBJ2-3 and V is TRBV4-2; TRBD2 aligns across 8 bases. The CDR3 covers 18 residues. The V and J ends lost 0 bases and 2 bases, in that order; junction bases with no gene match: 10. CDR1 and CDR2 (germline): LGHNA, YNFKEQ. CDR3 sequence reads: CASSQDQVAGGPTDTQYF. The CDR3 coding sequence is TGTGCCAGCAGCCAAGATCAGGTCGCGGGGGGACCCACAGATACGCAGTATTTT.